Listed below are T cell receptor beta chains from one sample, sequenced in a study of T cell responses to AZD1222 COVID-19 vaccine. Only in-frame clones appear in the TCRdb table, and some are missing; sequencing was by immunoSEQ multiplex PCR. This sample carries 95,000 to 150,000 clones, approximately 90% of them seen once, and the ten largest clones take roughly 8.9%. Specimen: peripheral blood, collected on day 0 of AZD1222 vaccination. The receptor source for this set is an adult in good health. CDR3s include the opening cysteine and the closing phenylalanine or tryptophan. The order of the fields is D gene, V gene, J gene, clone size, CDR3 DNA, CDR3 protein. A D gene is named only where the DNA matches it firmly. Where a row states a size, it is once, few, many or the class of an expanded clone; other rows omit it.

.	TRBV3-1/TRBV3-2	TRBJ2-5	.	TGTGCCAGCAGACGGGGTCAGCAAGAGACCCAGTACTTC	CASRRGQQETQYF
.	TRBV7-9	TRBJ2-3	.	TGTGCCAGCAGCTTCGGCAGGGGCGCAGATACGCAGTATTTT	CASSFGRGADTQYF
TRBD1	TRBV3-1/TRBV3-2	TRBJ1-6	.	TGTGCCAGCAGCCCGAGACAGGGTCGGGGTTCACCCCTCCACTTT	CASSPRQGRGSPLHF
.	TRBV2	TRBJ1-4	.	TGTGCCAGCAGAGCCGGGGCAGGAAGAAAACTGTTTTTT	CASRAGAGRKLFF
.	TRBV27	TRBJ1-3	once	TGTGCCAGCAGTTTATGGGGCAGCCGGCGGAACACCATATATTTT	CASSLWGSRRNTIYF
.	TRBV13	TRBJ1-1	.	TGTGCCAGCAGCTTAAGAAGCGCGGGGACGGAGAACACTGAAGCTTTCTTT	CASSLRSAGTENTEAFF
.	TRBV2	TRBJ1-1	.	TGTGCCAGCAGTGCCGGGGTTCCTGAAGCTTTCTTT	CASSAGVPEAFF
TRBD1	TRBV2	TRBJ2-2	.	TGTGCCAGCAGCAAGTATGGGACAGGGGTCACCGGGGAGCTGTTTTTT	CASSKYGTGVTGELFF
.	TRBV5-5	TRBJ1-3	.	TGTGCCAGCAGCTTCGGATACAGCCTCTCTGGAAACACCATATATTTT	CASSFGYSLSGNTIYF
.	TRBV28	TRBJ2-1	.	TGTGCCAGCAGTCTCACTGGGAAACAGTTCTTC	CASSLTGKQFF
.	TRBV5-1	TRBJ2-1	once	TGCGCCAGCTATCGGGTCTACAATGAGCAGTTCTTC	CASYRVYNEQFF
.	TRBV14	TRBJ1-6	.	TGTGCCAGCGGGGGGAGCTCCTATAATTCACCCCTCCACTTT	CASGGSSYNSPLHF
.	TRBV18	TRBJ1-6	.	TGTGCCAGCTCCAGCGGGCCCGTCGCTTCACCCCTCCACTTT	CASSSGPVASPLHF
.	TRBV3-1/TRBV3-2	TRBJ1-6	.	TGTGCCAGCAGCCAAGGGGGAGTCTATAATTCACCCCTCCACTTT	CASSQGGVYNSPLHF
.	TRBV30	TRBJ1-4	.	TGTGCCTGGAGTGCAGGGGATGAAAAACTGTTTTTT	CAWSAGDEKLFF
.	TRBV19	TRBJ1-2	.	TGTGCCAGTAGTATCCCAGGGAGGTATGGCTACACCTTC	CASSIPGRYGYTF
.	TRBV28	TRBJ2-3	.	TGTGCCAGCAGTCCTGGCGGCACAGATACGCAGTATTTT	CASSPGGTDTQYF
.	TRBV5-1	TRBJ2-2	.	TGCGCCAGCAGCTTGGCTGGGGTGGTAGCGAGCGGGGAGCTGTTTTTT	CASSLAGVVASGELFF
.	TRBV13	TRBJ2-6	once	TGTGCCAGCAGCCCGACTAGGGGGGGCAAAGGGGCCAACGTCCTGACTTTC	CASSPTRGGKGANVLTF
.	TRBV4-2	TRBJ2-7	.	TGTGCCAGCAGCCAGAGACAGTACTACGAGCAGTACTTC	CASSQRQYYEQYF
.	TRBV29-1	TRBJ2-6	once	TGCAGCGTTGAGAACAGCCCCAACGTCCTGACTTTC	CSVENSPNVLTF
TRBD1	TRBV28	TRBJ1-2	.	TGTGCCAGCAGTTTGGGACAGCCCGATGGCTACACCTTC	CASSLGQPDGYTF
TRBD2	TRBV6-2/TRBV6-3	TRBJ2-1	.	TGTGCCAGCAGTAGACGGGGACTAGCGGGGGGAGTCACCTACAATGAGCAGTTCTTC	CASSRRGLAGGVTYNEQFF
.	TRBV10-3	TRBJ1-2	.	TGTGCCGCCAGGACTCCCGGAGGTGACTATGGCTACACCTTC	CAARTPGGDYGYTF
.	TRBV5-1	TRBJ1-1	.	TGCGCCAGCAGTGCGGAGGTATGGAGAGAAGCTTTCTTT	CASSAEVWREAFF
.	TRBV5-6	TRBJ1-1	.	TGTGCCAGCAGCTCGGGGGCCACTGAAGCTTTCTTT	CASSSGATEAFF
.	TRBV27	TRBJ2-1	.	TGTGCCAGCAGTTTAAGAGATGGGGGATTCTACAATGAGCAGTTCTTC	CASSLRDGGFYNEQFF
TRBD1	TRBV19	TRBJ1-1	.	TGTGCCAGTAATAAACGGGACAGGGCAGAGGAAGCTTTCTTT	CASNKRDRAEEAFF